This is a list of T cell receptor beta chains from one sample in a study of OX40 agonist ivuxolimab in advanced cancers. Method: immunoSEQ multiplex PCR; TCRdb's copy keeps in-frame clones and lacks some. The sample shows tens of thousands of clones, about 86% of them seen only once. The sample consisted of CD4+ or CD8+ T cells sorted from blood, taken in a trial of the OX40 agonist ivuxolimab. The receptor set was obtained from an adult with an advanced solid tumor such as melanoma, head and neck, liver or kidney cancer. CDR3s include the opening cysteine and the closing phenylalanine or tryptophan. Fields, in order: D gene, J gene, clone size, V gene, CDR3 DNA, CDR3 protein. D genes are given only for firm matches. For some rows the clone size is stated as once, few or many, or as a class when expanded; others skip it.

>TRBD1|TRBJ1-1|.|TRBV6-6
TGTGCCAGCAGCACGACGGGACAGGAGAACACTGAAGCTTTCTTT
CASSTTGQENTEAFF
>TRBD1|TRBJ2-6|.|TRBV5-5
TGTGCCAGCAGCTTGGACGTGCGGCCAGGGGGCTCGTCTGGGGCCAACGTCCTGACTTTC
CASSLDVRPGGSSGANVLTF
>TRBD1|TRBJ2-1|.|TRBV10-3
TGTGCCATCAGTGAAAACAGGGGTAGCTACAATGAGCAGTTCTTC
CAISENRGSYNEQFF
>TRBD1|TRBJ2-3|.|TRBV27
TGTGCCAGCAAAAACAGGGGGGGCACAGATACGCAGTATTTT
CASKNRGGTDTQYF
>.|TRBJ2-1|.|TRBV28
TGTGCCAGCCACCGCGGGACTCGAAACAATGAGCAGTTCTTC
CASHRGTRNNEQFF
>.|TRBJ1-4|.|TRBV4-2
TGTGCCAGCAGCCAAGGAATAGGAGGGACACCGAATGAAAAACTGTTTTTT
CASSQGIGGTPNEKLFF
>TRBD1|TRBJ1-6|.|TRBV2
TGTGCCAGCAGTGAGGCAGCAGGGGGAGTTGGTTCACCCCTCCACTTT
CASSEAAGGVGSPLHF
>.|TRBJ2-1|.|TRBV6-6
TGTGCCAGCAGTTACTCGAGGGGGAGTGAGCAGTTCTTC
CASSYSRGSEQFF
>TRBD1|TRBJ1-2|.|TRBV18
TGTGCCAGCTCACCAGACAGGGGTGGTGGCTATGGCTACACCTTC
CASSPDRGGGYGYTF
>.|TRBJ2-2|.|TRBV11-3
TGTGCCAGCAGCTTTGTAACCGGGGAGCTGTTTTTT
CASSFVTGELFF
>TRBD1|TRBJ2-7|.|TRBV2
TGTGCCAGCGAAGCTTTGGCCGGGACAGGGGCGTGGGAGCAGTACTTC
CASEALAGTGAWEQYF
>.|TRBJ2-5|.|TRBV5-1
TGCGCCAGCAGCGCCACCGGGTCCTCAAAAGAGACCCAGTACTTC
CASSATGSSKETQYF
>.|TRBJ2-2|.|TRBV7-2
TGTGCCAGCAAAAGGGACGGGAGCACCGGGGAGCTGTTTTTT
CASKRDGSTGELFF
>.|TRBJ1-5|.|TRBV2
TGTGCCAGCACCAAGGACACAGGCAATCAGCCCCAGCATTTT
CASTKDTGNQPQHF
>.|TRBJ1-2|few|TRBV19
TGTGCCACCTCGAGCCGGGGATACTATGGCTACACCTTC
CATSSRGYYGYTF
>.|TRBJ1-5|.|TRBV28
TGTGCCAGCAGTTTGAGGGACTATAGCAATCAGCCCCAGCATTTT
CASSLRDYSNQPQHF
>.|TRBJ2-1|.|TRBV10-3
TGTGCCACCCATGTTGCCGGGCCCGGGTACAATGAGCAGTTCTTC
CATHVAGPGYNEQFF
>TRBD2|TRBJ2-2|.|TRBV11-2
TGTGCCAGCAGCTCAACTAGCGGGAGGACCGGGGAGCTGTTTTTT
CASSSTSGRTGELFF
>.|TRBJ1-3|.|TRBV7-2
TGTGCCAGCAGCCCTGGGAACAGACGGGGAAACACCATATATTTT
CASSPGNRRGNTIYF
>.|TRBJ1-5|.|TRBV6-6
TGTGCCAGCACCAGAGGTGGACCGACGAATCAGCCCCAGCATTTT
CASTRGGPTNQPQHF
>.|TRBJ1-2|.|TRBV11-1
TGTGCCAGCAGCTTGGGACTAACAAACTATGGCTACACCTTC
CASSLGLTNYGYTF
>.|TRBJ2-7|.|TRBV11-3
TGTGCCAGCAGCTGGGGGGTTTCGGCTCCCGAGCAGTACTTC
CASSWGVSAPEQYF
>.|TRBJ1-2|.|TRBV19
TGTGCCAGTAGTGGATGGGGTGGCTACACCTTC
CASSGWGGYTF
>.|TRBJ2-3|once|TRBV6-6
TGTGCCAGCAGTTACCCCACGGATAGCACAGATACGCAGTATTTT
CASSYPTDSTDTQYF
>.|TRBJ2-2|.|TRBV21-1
TGCGCCAGCAGCAAAGGGGGTTCGTACACCGGGGAGCTGTTTTTT
CASSKGGSYTGELFF
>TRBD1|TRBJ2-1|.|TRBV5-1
TGCGCCAGCAGCTTAAGGACAGGGGACCTTTTGCTGTTCTTC
CASSLRTGDLLLFF
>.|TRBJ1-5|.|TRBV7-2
TGTGCCAGCAGCTTAGTGAGGAGTCAGCCCCAGCATTTT
CASSLVRSQPQHF
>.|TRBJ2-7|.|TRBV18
TGTGCCAGCTCATCGTACCGGGAGCACGACGAGCAGTACTTC
CASSSYREHDEQYF
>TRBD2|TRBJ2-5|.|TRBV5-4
TGTGCCAGCAGCTTTTCGGCGGGGGGGCCCCAAGAGACCCAGTACTTC
CASSFSAGGPQETQYF
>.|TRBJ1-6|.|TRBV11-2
TGTGCCAGCAGCTTAGATATTACACCCCTCCACTTT
CASSLDITPLHF
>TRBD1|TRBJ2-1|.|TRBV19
TGTGCCAGTAGTCGGGACAGAGGTGAGCAGTTCTTC
CASSRDRGEQFF
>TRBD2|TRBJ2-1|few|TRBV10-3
TGTGCCACGACTAGCTTCCGGAATGAGCAGTTCTTC
CATTSFRNEQFF
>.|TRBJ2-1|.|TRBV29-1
TGCAGCGCCTCAACCCGGGATCAGCAGTTCTTC
CSASTRDQQFF
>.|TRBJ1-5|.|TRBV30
TGTGCCTGGAGTGAGGGGGATTATCAGCCCCAGCATTTT
CAWSEGDYQPQHF
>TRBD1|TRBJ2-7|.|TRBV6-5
TGTGCCACCAGGGGGCAGGGTGGCGCCTACGAGCAGTACTTC
CATRGQGGAYEQYF
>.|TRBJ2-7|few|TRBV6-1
TGTGCCAGCCACCCGGGCCCTGGGGTCTACGAGCAGTACTTC
CASHPGPGVYEQYF
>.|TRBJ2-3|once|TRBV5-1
TGCGCCAGCAGCGGAGTCCTCACAGATACGCAGTATTTT
CASSGVLTDTQYF
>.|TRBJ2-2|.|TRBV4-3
TGCGCCAGCAGCCAAGAAGCAGGGGTTAGGACCGGGGAGCTGTTTTTT
CASSQEAGVRTGELFF
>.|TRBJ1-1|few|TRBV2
TGTGCCAGCATCAGTACAGGGAACACTGAAGCTTTCTTT
CASISTGNTEAFF
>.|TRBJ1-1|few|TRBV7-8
TGTGCCAGCAGCCTTCTATCTGTACGGGGGTATTCTGAAGCTTTCTTT
CASSLLSVRGYSEAFF
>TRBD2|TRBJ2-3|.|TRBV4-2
TGTGCCAGCAGCCGACAACGGGGGGGGCGCACAGATACGCAGTATTTT
CASSRQRGGRTDTQYF
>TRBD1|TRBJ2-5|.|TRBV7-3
TGTGCCAGCAGCGTCGGGACAGGGATTTCAGAGACCCAGTACTTC
CASSVGTGISETQYF
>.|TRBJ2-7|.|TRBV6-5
TGTGCCAGCTCCAGGGGGGTCTACGAGCAGTACTTC
CASSRGVYEQYF
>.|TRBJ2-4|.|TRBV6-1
TGTGCCAGCAGTGAGGTCAGAAACATTCAGTACTTC
CASSEVRNIQYF
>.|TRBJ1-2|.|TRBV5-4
TGTGCCAGCAGCTTGGGAGCGGGGGGGGACTATGGCTACACCTTC
CASSLGAGGDYGYTF
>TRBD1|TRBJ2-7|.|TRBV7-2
TGTGCCAGCAGCCAAGGGACAGGTCGTTACGAGCAGTACTTC
CASSQGTGRYEQYF
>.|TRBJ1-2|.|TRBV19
TGTGCCAGTACAAACCATTGGGACATCCAATTCGGTTATGGCTACACCTTC
CASTNHWDIQFGYGYTF
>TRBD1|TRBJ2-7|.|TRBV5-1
TGCGCCAGCCGGGACAGGTTCGTAGACGAGCAGTACTTC
CASRDRFVDEQYF
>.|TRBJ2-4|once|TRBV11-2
TGTGCCAGCAGCCCCTCCGGTTTCCTAAACATTCAGTACTTC
CASSPSGFLNIQYF
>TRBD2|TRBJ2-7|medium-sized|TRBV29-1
TGCAGCGTGACGACTAGCGGGAGGGATCCCTACGAGCAGTACTTC
CSVTTSGRDPYEQYF
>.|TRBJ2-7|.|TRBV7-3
TGTGCCAGCAGTCGGTCCGGGACCTACGAGCAGTACTTC
CASSRSGTYEQYF
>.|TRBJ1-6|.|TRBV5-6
TGTGCCAGCAGCTTCGGACAGCTTAATTCACCCCTCCACTTT
CASSFGQLNSPLHF
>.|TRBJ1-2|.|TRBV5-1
TGCGCCAGCAATGTCGAAGGGACCTATGGCTACACCTTC
CASNVEGTYGYTF
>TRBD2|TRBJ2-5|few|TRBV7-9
TGTGCCAGCAGCCTCAGATTTAGCGGGAGGGCCGACGAGACCCAGTACTTC
CASSLRFSGRADETQYF
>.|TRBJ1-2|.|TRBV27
TGTGCCAGCAGTTTATCCGGTTCCGGTCGCTATGGCTACACCTTC
CASSLSGSGRYGYTF
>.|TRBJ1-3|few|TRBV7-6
TGTGCCAGCACCGCCGCAGGGACCCTGGGAGGAAACACCATATATTTT
CASTAAGTLGGNTIYF
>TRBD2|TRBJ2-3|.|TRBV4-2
TGTGCCAGCAGCCAACCTACCCAGCGGGGTTCTCCAGATACGCAGTATTTT
CASSQPTQRGSPDTQYF